This TCR beta chain is drawn from a study of Ad26.COV2.S vaccination and SARS-CoV-2 variants. Looking at the study overall: Recipients of Ad26.COV2.S got it intramuscularly, once or twice 56 days apart. Points from the study as a whole: Estimates derived from TCR breadth and depth analyses may have underestimated total T cell responses. Those who received vaccine or placebo ended up with similar non-spike TCR breadth.

With respect to this clone: The antigen remains undetermined. The sample contains more than one DNA sequence encoding this CDR3.

Treatment denoted: about 20 received Ad26.COV2.S at low or high dose, single or two shots; about 5 received placebo; per-sample allocation not given. Samples came from day 63 after the first vaccine or placebo injection. Profiled with immunoSEQ multiplex PCR; TCRdb holds only in-frame clones, not every one. This sample yields 300,000 to 350,000 clones, of which less than 90% are seen a single time; roughly 10% belongs to the top ten. CDR3 length: 14 residues. V was pared by 7 bases and J by 2 bases, with 15 bases between. Germline values: CDR1 LNHDA, CDR2 SQIVND (reference sequence). The V and J genes are TRBV19 and TRBJ2-7; possible D gene TRBD1, 6 bases. The clonotype was recovered from a person between 18 and 59 years old who received the Ad26.COV2.S COVID-19 vaccine or a placebo. The sequencing here drew on peripheral blood, taken in a trial of Ad26.COV2.S vaccine versus placebo. CDR3 loop: CASTGAGETYEQYF. The CDR3 DNA sequence: TGTGCCAGTACCGGGGCAGGGGAAACCTACGAGCAGTACTTC.